Each of the 4 T cell receptor beta chains below was sequenced from the same sample in a study of PD-L1 blockade in urothelial cancer. The time point here: pretreatment peripheral blood. Clones were sequenced by immunoSEQ multiplex PCR, and TCRdb holds only the in-frame ones, with some missing. The table includes 45,000 to 55,000 clones, about four fifths detected once. The sequencing here drew on PBMCs, taken around atezolizumab (anti-PD-L1) treatment. The source is a man aged 65-85 years with urothelial cancer.

This chain uses TRBV15 with TRBJ2-7; D may be TRBD1 (5 bases). Germline assignment: CDR1 LNHNV and CDR2 YYDKDF (reference sequence). Trimming removed 0 bases from V and 3 bases from J, with 9 bases in between. The CDR3 has 14 residues. The CDR3 DNA reads TGTGCCACCAGCAGAGATGGACACATCTACGAGCAGTACTTC. Its translation is CATSRDGHIYEQYF.

This clone was detected a few times. The chain has TRBV6-5 and TRBJ1-4, with a weak D call TRBD1 (5 bases). The CDR3 has 14 residues. V was cut by 6 bases and J by 5 bases, with 13 bases left in between. Germline assignment: CDR1 MNHEY and CDR2 SVGAGI. The CDR3 is CASSRERVNEKLFF. The CDR3 DNA follows: TGTGCCAGCAGCAGGGAAAGGGTGAATGAAAAACTGTTTTTT.

The chain joins TRBV5-4 to TRBJ2-5, with TRBD2 as a possible D gene (6 bases). V lost 4 bases and J 2 bases, leaving 12 bases between the germline ends. CDR3 size: 14 residues. The germline CDR1 and CDR2 sequences are SGHNT and YYREEE (reference sequence). The CDR3 bases are TGTGCCAGCAGCATAGCCGGGGGTCAAGAGACCCAGTACTTC. Translated, it gives CASSIAGGQETQYF.

This chain links TRBV18 with TRBJ2-7; perhaps TRBD2 as D (6 bases). V was shortened by 2 bases and J by 3 bases, with 11 bases between the two germline ends. Germline V gives CDR1 KGHSH, CDR2 LQKENI. This CDR3 has 14 amino acids. CDR3 in DNA: TGTGCCAGCTCACCAGGGACTCCCAGCTACGAGCAGTACTTC. This codes for CASSPGTPSYEQYF.